Listed below are T cell receptor beta chains from one sample, sequenced in a study of cytomegalovirus exposure and HLA in healthy donors. Profiling relied on immunoSEQ multiplex PCR, and the TCRdb table lists in-frame clones only, not all of them. The table records some 130,000 clones, approximately 79% of them present only once. Sequencing input: PBMCs. The source is a man between 35 and 55 years old in good health and CMV-seropositive. The conserved cysteine and the conserved F or W are not part of the CDR3 here. Each record gives: D gene, J gene, V gene, clone size, CDR3 protein. The D gene is left open where the match is weak. The size entry is marked missing in some rows and otherwise reads once, few, many or a size class.

d_call: TRBD1; j_call: TRBJ1-6; v_call: TRBV18; clone_size: .; cdr3_aa: ASSPRTGADSPLH
d_call: TRBD1; j_call: TRBJ1-4; v_call: TRBV18; clone_size: .; cdr3_aa: ASSPTGSEKLF
d_call: TRBD1; j_call: TRBJ1-1; v_call: TRBV15; clone_size: .; cdr3_aa: ATSTDRGRLNTEAF
d_call: TRBD2; j_call: TRBJ2-1; v_call: TRBV9; clone_size: .; cdr3_aa: ASSESGRAGNEQF
d_call: TRBD1; j_call: TRBJ2-1; v_call: TRBV19; clone_size: .; cdr3_aa: ASSIGQGAANEQF
d_call: TRBD2; j_call: TRBJ2-7; v_call: TRBV19; clone_size: .; cdr3_aa: ASSIKGLVAYEQY
d_call: TRBD2; j_call: TRBJ2-1; v_call: TRBV7-8; clone_size: .; cdr3_aa: ASTLLGGGDYNEQF
d_call: TRBD2; j_call: TRBJ2-2; v_call: TRBV9; clone_size: once; cdr3_aa: ASSVSRLAGGRNTGELF
d_call: TRBD1; j_call: TRBJ1-4; v_call: TRBV19; clone_size: once; cdr3_aa: ASIHGQGGKLF
d_call: .; j_call: TRBJ2-5; v_call: TRBV20-1; clone_size: .; cdr3_aa: SAPTRGTQY
d_call: .; j_call: TRBJ1-2; v_call: TRBV29-1; clone_size: .; cdr3_aa: SVEGRGVSGGYT
d_call: TRBD2; j_call: TRBJ2-7; v_call: TRBV11-1; clone_size: .; cdr3_aa: ASSSPTSGNYEQY
d_call: TRBD1; j_call: TRBJ1-4; v_call: TRBV28; clone_size: .; cdr3_aa: ASSTAGQPNEKLF
d_call: TRBD1; j_call: TRBJ2-7; v_call: TRBV5-6; clone_size: once; cdr3_aa: ASSFGTGSYEQY
d_call: .; j_call: TRBJ2-3; v_call: TRBV19; clone_size: .; cdr3_aa: ASAVVSTDTQY
d_call: TRBD2; j_call: TRBJ2-5; v_call: TRBV5-1; clone_size: .; cdr3_aa: ASSLAVAGEETQY
d_call: .; j_call: TRBJ1-4; v_call: TRBV4-1; clone_size: .; cdr3_aa: ASWGLKEKLF
d_call: .; j_call: TRBJ1-5; v_call: TRBV6-5; clone_size: .; cdr3_aa: ASSPGVGQPQH